This TCR beta chain is from a study of early T cells in non-severe SARS-CoV-2 infection. Study-level background: The chains were unpaired, and the sequenced material was bulk RNA from unsorted whole blood.

CDR1 is SGHAT and CDR2 is FQNNGV in the germline V gene. CDR3 length equals 14 residues. V lost 3 bases and J lost 2, with 11 bases in between. TCRdb re-called the 5' RACE reads with MiXCR, one entry per CDR3 protein. The sample includes 50,000 to 70,000 distinct CDR3 sequences, 12% of them seen just once. This clonotype was recorded many times. The receptor was isolated from an adult who was a healthcare worker with PCR-confirmed SARS-CoV-2 infection or an uninfected control (not recorded which). The V call is TRBV11-2, the J call TRBJ2-7; D possibly matches TRBD1 or TRBD2 (6 bases each). Source material: whole blood. CDR3 DNA: TGTGCCAGCAGCTTTGGGGGGCCCACCTACGAGCAGTACTTC. Amino acid sequence: CASSFGGPTYEQYF.